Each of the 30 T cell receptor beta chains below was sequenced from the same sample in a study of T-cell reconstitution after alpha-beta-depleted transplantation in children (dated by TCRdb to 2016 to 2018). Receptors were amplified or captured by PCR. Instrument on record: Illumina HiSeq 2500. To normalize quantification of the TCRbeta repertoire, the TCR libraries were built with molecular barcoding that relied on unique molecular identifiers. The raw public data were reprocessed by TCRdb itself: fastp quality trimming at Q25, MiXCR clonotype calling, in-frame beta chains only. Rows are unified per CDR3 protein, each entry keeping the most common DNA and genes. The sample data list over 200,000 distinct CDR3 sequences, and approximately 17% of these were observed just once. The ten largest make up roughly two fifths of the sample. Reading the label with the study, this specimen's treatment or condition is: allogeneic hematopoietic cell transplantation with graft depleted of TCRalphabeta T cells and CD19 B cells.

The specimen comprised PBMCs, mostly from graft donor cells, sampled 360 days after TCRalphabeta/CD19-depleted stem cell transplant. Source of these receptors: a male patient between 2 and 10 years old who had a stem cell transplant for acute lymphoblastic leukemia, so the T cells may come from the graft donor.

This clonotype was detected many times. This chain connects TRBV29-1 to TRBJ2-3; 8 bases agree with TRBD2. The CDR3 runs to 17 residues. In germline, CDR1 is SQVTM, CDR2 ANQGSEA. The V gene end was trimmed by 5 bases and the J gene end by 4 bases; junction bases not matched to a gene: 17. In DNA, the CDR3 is TGCAGCGTTCACGGGAGTAGCGGGACCCTAGCAGCAGATACGCAGTATTTT. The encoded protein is CSVHGSSGTLAADTQYF.

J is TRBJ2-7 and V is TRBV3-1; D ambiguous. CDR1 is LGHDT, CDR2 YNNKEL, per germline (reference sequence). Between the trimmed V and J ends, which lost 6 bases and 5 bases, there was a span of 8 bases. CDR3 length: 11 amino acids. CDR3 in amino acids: CASRGRDEQYF. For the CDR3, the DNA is TGTGCCAGCAGGGGTCGGGACGAGCAGTACTTC.

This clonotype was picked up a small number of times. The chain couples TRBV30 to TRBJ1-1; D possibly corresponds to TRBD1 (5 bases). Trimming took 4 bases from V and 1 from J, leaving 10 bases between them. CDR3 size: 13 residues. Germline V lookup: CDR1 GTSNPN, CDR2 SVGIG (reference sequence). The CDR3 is CAWNRGGNTEAFF. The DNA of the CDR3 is TGTGCCTGGAATAGGGGTGGGAACACTGAAGCTTTCTTT.

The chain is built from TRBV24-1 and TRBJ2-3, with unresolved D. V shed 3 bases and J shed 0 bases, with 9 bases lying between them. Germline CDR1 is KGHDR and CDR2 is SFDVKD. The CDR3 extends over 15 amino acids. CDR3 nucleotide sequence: TGTGCCACCAGTGATCTGGGTGTTAGCACAGATACGCAGTATTTT. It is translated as CATSDLGVSTDTQYF.

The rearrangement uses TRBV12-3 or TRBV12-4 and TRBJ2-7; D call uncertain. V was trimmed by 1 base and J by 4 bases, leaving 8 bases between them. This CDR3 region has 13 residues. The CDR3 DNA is TGTGCCAGCAGTTTAGGACTTCTATACGAGCAGTACTTC. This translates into CASSLGLLYEQYF.

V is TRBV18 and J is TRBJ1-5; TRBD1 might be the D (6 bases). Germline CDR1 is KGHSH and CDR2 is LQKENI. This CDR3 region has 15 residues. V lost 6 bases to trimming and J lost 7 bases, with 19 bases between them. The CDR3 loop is CASSSAGTSGQPQHF. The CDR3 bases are TGTGCCAGCTCTTCCGCAGGGACATCGGGACAGCCCCAGCATTTT.

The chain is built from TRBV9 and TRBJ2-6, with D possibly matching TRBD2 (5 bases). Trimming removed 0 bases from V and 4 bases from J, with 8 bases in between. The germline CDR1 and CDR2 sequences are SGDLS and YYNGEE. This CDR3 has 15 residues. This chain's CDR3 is CASSVDGGGANVLTF. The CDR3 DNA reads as TGTGCCAGCAGCGTAGATGGCGGGGGGGCCAACGTCCTGACTTTC.

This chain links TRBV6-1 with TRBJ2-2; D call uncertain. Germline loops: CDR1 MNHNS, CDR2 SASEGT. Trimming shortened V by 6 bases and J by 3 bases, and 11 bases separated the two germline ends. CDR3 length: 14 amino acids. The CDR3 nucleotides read TGTGCCAGCAGAGGCTCTCGCGACACCGGGGAGCTGTTTTTT. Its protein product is CASRGSRDTGELFF.

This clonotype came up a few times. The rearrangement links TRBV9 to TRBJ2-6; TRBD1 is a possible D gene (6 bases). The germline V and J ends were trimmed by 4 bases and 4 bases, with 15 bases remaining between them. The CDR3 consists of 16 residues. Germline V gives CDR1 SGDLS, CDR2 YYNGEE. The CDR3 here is CASSLSTGSGANVLTF. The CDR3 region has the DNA TGTGCCAGCAGCCTATCTACAGGGTCAGGGGCCAACGTCCTGACTTTC.

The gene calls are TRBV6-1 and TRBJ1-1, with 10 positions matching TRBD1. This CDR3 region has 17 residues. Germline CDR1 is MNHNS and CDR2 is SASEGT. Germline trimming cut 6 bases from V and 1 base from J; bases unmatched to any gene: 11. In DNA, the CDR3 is TGTGCCAGCAGAAGACCCGGACAGGGGGTACAGAACACTGAAGCTTTCTTT. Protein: CASRRPGQGVQNTEAFF.

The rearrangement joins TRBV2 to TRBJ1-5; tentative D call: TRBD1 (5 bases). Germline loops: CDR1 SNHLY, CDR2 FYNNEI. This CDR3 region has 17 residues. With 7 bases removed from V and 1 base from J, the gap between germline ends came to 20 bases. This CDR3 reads CASKQRPGPLSNQPQHF. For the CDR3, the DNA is TGTGCCAGCAAACAACGCCCAGGGCCCCTCAGCAATCAGCCCCAGCATTTT.

Here the CDR3 reads CATSDLGTGENEQFF. The CDR3 DNA is TGTGCCACCAGTGATTTGGGAACAGGGGAGAATGAGCAGTTCTTC. The genes are TRBV24-1 and TRBJ2-1; 7 nucleotides line up with TRBD1. Germline lookup yields CDR1 KGHDR and CDR2 SFDVKD. Losses at the gene ends were 0 bases for V and 7 bases for J; bases not matched to a gene: 5. The CDR3 loop spans 15 amino acids.

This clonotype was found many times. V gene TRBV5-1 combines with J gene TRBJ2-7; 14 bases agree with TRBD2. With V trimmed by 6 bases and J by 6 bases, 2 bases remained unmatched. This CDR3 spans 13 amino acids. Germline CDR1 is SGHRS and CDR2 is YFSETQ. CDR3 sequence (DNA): TGCGCCAGCACGGGACTAGCGGGGGTCGAGCAGTACTTC. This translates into CASTGLAGVEQYF.

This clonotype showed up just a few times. CDR3 in DNA: TGTGCCATCAGTGAGGCGGCAGCCTACAATGAGCAGTTCTTC. Translating it yields CAISEAAAYNEQFF. The rearrangement links TRBV10-3 to TRBJ2-1; no definite D call. Trimming removed 2 bases at V and 2 bases at J, with 7 bases between. Germline CDR1 reads ENHRY; CDR2 reads SYGVKD. The CDR3 is 14 amino acids.

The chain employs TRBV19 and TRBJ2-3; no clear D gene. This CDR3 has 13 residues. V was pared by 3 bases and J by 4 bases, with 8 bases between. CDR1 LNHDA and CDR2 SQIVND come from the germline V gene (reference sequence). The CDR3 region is CASSITGADTQYF. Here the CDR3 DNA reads TGTGCCAGTAGTATTACCGGAGCAGATACGCAGTATTTT.

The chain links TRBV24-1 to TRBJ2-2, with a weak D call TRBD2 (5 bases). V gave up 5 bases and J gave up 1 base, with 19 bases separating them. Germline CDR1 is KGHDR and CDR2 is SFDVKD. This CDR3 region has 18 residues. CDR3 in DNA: TGTGCCACCAGTGCTCTGAGGGCCCGTCGGGGGAACACCGGGGAGCTGTTTTTT. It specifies CATSALRARRGNTGELFF.

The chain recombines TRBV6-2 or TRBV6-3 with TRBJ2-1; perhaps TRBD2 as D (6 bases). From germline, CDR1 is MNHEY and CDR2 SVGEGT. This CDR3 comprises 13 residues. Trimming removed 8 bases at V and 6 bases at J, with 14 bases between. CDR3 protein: CASSSGTGNEQFF. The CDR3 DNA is TGTGCCAGCTCTTCGGGGACTGGCAATGAGCAGTTCTTC.

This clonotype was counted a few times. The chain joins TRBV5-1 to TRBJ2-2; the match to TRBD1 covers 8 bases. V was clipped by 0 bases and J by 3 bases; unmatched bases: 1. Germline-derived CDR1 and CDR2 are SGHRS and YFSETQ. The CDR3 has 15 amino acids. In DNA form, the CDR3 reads TGCGCCAGCAGCTTGGCGGACAGGGACACCGGGGAGCTGTTTTTT. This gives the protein CASSLADRDTGELFF.

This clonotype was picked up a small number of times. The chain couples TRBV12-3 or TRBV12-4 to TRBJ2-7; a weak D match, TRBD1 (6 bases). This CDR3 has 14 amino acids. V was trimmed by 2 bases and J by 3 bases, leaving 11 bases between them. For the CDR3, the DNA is TGTGCCAGCAGTTTACGGGACAAAATCTACGAGCAGTACTTC. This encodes CASSLRDKIYEQYF.

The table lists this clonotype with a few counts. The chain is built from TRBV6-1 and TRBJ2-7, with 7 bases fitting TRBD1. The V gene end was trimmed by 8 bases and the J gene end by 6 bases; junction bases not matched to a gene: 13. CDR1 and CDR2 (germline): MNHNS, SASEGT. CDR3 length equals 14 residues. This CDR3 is CASLGLTGPSEQYF. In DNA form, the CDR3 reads TGTGCCAGCCTCGGACTGACAGGGCCCTCCGAGCAGTACTTC.

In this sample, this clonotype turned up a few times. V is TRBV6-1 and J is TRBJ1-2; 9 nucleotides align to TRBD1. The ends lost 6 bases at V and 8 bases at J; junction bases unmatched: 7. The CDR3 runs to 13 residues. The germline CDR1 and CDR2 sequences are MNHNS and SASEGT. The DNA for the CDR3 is TGTGCCAGCAGGGCCCAGGGACAGGGAGGCTACACCTTC. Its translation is CASRAQGQGGYTF.

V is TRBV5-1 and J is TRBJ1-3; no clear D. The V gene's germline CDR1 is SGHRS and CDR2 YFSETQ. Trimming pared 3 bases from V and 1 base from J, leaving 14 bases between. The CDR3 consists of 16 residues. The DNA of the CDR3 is TGCGCCAGCAGCTCGTCCTTGGATGGGTCTGGAAACACCATATATTTT. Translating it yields CASSSSLDGSGNTIYF.

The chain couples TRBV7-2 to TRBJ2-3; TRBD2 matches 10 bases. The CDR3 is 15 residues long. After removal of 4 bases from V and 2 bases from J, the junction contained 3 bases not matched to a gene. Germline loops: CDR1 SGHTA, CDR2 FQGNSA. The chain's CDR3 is CASSSGLADTDTQYF. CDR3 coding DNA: TGTGCCAGCAGCTCCGGACTAGCGGACACAGATACGCAGTATTTT. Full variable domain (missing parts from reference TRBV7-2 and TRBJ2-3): GAGVSQSPSNKVTEKGKDVELRCDPISGHTALYWYRQSLGQGLEFLIYFQGNSAPDKSGLPSDRFSAERTGGSVSTLTIQRTQQEDSAVYLCASSSGLADTDTQYFGPGTRLTVL.

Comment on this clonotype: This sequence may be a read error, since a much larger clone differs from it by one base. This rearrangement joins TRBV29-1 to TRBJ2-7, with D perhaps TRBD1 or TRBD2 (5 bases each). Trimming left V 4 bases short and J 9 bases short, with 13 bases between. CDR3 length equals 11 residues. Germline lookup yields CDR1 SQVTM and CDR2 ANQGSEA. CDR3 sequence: CSVGGAHVQYF. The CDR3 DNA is TGCAGCGTTGGAGGGGCCCACGTGCAGTACTTC.

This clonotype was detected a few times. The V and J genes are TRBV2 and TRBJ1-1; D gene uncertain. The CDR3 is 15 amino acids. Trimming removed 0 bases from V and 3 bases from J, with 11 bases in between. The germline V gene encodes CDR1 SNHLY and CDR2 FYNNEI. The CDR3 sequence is CASSEAGSRDTEAFF. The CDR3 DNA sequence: TGTGCCAGCAGTGAAGCGGGATCCCGGGACACTGAAGCTTTCTTT.

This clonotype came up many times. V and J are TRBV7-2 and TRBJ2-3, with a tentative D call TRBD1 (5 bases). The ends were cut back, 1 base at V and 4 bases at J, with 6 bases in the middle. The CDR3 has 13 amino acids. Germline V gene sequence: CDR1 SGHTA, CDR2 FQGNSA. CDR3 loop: CASSLVGADTQYF. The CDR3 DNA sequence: TGTGCCAGCAGCTTAGTAGGGGCAGATACGCAGTATTTT.

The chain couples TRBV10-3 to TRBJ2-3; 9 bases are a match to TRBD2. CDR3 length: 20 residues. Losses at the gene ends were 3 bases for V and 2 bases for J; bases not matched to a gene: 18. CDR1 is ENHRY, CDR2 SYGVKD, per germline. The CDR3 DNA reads TGTGCCATCAGTGATGGGGGCGGGGGGGCCTATTCTCCTTTCACAGATACGCAGTATTTT. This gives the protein CAISDGGGGAYSPFTDTQYF.

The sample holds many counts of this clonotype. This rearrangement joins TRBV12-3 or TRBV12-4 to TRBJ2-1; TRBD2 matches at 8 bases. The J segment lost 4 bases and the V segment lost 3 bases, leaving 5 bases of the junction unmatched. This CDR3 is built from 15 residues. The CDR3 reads CASSFFSGGYNEQFF. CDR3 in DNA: TGTGCCAGCAGTTTTTTCAGCGGGGGTTACAATGAGCAGTTCTTC.

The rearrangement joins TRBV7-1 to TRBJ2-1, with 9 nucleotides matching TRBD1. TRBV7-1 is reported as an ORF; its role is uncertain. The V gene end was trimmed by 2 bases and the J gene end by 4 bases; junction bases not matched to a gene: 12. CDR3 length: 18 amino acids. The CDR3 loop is CASSSFRGYRGHYNEQFF. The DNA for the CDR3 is TGTGCCAGCAGCTCATTTAGGGGATACAGGGGGCATTACAATGAGCAGTTCTTC.

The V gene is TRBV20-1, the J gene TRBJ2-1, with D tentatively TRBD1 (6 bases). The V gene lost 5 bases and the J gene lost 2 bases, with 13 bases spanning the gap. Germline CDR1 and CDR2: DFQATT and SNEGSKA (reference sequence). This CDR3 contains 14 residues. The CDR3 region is CSAGRQATYNEQFF. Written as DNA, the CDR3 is TGCAGTGCTGGGCGACAGGCGACCTACAATGAGCAGTTCTTC.